These T cell receptor beta chains were read from a single sample in a study of T cell responses to AZD1222 COVID-19 vaccine. Here immunoSEQ multiplex PCR was the method, and the copy in TCRdb shows in-frame clones only, minus some. Of 150,000 to 200,000 clones detected, 88% appear once; the ten largest clones hold more than 9%. The source was peripheral blood, collected 28 days after the second AZD1222 dose. These receptors were collected from an adult who received the AZD1222 COVID-19 vaccine. The CDR3 runs from the conserved cysteine through the conserved F or W. Each record gives: CDR3 length, V gene, CDR3 protein.

16 TRBV10-3 CAISESRQGRDYGYTF
20 TRBV6-2/TRBV6-3 CASSYSTTSRARYPYNEQFF
11 TRBV28 CASSSGWGYTF
16 TRBV6-5 CASSSLSGGLQETQYF
13 TRBV29-1 CSVGRGLRYEQYF
13 TRBV7-2 CASSKGNSYEQYF
15 TRBV25-1 CASRDTDRAPYGYTF
15 TRBV5-8 CASSLRDSGNQPQHF
14 TRBV7-9 CASSLIGAGYEQYF
15 TRBV19 CASSIQRSWENTIYF
12 TRBV3-1/TRBV3-2 CASSQDWEGLFF
16 TRBV5-1 CASSLWQGAGTGELFF
14 TRBV6-5 CASSYGGAETEAFF
14 TRBV9 CASSVAGGGEKLFF
20 TRBV5-8 CASSLFLGQGPQVPTDTQYF
14 TRBV5-6 CASSLVTAQETQYF
12 TRBV6-5 CASSYIDYEQYF
13 TRBV30 CASQVENDYGYTF
15 TRBV5-1 CASSLGGIPQETQYF
15 TRBV5-1 CASSLDGQTNQPQHF
14 TRBV19 CASKPTRRVEKLFF
16 TRBV5-6 CASSLMGGGAVETQYF
13 TRBV6-5 CASSPSTRNIQYF
16 TRBV5-6 CASSLARQGWQSPLHF
18 TRBV10-3 CAISGGTSGVLSTDTQYF
16 TRBV2 CASSGGKNGAGNEQFF
17 TRBV11-2 CASSRGLAGPGTGELFF
14 TRBV19 CASSGSGLSYEQYF
15 TRBV6-5 CASSYERGFSYEQYF
15 TRBV19 CASSKGTSGGFEQYF
16 TRBV7-3 CASSPSTGGSYNEQFF
13 TRBV7-7 CASSLGPQDTQYF
14 TRBV6-5 CASRPQGQNTEAFF
17 TRBV23-1 CASSHSLGDRGTGELFF
14 TRBV18 CASSLGLADNEQFF
13 TRBV19 CASNRNGNTEAFF
16 TRBV18 CASSPGPPSSGNTIYF
15 TRBV5-4 CASSTRDRYNSPLHF
14 TRBV7-3 CASSPVGDTGELFF
14 TRBV5-1 CASSLLPSSYEQYF
17 TRBV7-6 CASSAGTGFATNEKLFF
14 TRBV15 CATSRTGLSYEQYF
12 TRBV28 CASRDAVEKLFF
16 TRBV7-8 CASSPYGRGGRETQYF
14 TRBV5-1 CASRRRGDNSPLHF
13 TRBV4-1 CASSQSGNQPQHF